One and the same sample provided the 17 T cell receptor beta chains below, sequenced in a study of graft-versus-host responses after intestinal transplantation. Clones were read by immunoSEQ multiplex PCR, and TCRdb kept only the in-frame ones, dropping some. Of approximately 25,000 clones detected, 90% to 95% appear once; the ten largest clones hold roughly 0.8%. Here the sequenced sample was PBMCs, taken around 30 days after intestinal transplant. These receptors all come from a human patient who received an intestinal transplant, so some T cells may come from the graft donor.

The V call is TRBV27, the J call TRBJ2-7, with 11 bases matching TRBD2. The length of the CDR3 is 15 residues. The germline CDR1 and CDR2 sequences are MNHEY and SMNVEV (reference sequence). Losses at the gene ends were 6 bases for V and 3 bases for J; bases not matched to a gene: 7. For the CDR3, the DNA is TGTGCCAGCAGAACAGGACTAGCGGGTCTCTACGAGCAGTACTTC. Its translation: CASRTGLAGLYEQYF.

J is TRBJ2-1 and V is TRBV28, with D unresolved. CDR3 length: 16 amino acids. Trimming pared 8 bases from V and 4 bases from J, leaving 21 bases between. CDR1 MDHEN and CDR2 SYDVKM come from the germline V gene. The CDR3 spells CASRPSWQAAYNEQFF. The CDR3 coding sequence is TGTGCCAGCCGCCCAAGTTGGCAGGCAGCTTACAATGAGCAGTTCTTC. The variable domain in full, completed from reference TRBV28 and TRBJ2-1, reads DVKVTQSSRYLVKRTGEKVFLECVQDMDHENMFWYRQDPGLGLRLIYFSYDVKMKEKGDIPEGYSVSREKKERFSLILESASTNQTSMYLCASRPSWQAAYNEQFFGPGTRLTVL.

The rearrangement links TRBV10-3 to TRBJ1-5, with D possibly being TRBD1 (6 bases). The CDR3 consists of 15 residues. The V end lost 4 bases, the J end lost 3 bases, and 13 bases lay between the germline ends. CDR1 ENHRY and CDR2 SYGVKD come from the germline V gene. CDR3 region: CAISGRRGFNQPQHF. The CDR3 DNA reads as TGTGCCATCAGTGGACGTAGGGGGTTCAATCAGCCCCAGCATTTT.

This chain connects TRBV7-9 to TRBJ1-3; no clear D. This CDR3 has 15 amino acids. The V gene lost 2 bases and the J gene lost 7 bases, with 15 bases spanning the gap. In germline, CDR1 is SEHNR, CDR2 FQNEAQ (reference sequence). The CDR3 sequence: CASSLPATLANTIYF. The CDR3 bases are TGTGCCAGCAGCTTACCTGCGACTCTTGCGAACACCATATATTTT.

CDR3 bases: TGCGCCAGCACCCGACTAGCGGAGGATTCCTACGAGCAGTACTTC. As protein: CASTRLAEDSYEQYF. V usage is TRBV4-1 and J usage is TRBJ2-7; the match to TRBD2 covers 9 bases. V was clipped by 7 bases and J by 1 base; unmatched bases: 8. The length of the CDR3 is 15 residues. Germline CDR1 MGHRA, CDR2 YSYEKL.

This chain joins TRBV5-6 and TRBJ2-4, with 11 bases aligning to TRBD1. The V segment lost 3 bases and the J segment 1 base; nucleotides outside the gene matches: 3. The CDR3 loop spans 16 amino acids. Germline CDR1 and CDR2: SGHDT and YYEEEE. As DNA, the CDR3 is TGTGCCAGCAGCTGGACAGGGGGCGCCGCCAAAAACATTCAGTACTTC. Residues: CASSWTGGAAKNIQYF.

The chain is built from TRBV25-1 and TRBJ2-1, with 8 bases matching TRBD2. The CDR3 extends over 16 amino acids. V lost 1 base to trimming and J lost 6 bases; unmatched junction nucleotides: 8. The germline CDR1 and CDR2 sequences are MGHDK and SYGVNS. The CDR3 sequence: CASSEWGREATNEQFF. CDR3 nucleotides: TGTGCCAGCAGTGAATGGGGGCGGGAGGCCACCAATGAGCAGTTCTTC.

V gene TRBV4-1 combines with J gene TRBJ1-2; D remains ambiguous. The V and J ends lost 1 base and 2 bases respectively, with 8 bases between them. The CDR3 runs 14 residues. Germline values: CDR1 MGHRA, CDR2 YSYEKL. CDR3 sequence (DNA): TGCGCCAGCAGCCAAGTCTTCCGGAACTATGGCTACACCTTC. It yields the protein CASSQVFRNYGYTF.

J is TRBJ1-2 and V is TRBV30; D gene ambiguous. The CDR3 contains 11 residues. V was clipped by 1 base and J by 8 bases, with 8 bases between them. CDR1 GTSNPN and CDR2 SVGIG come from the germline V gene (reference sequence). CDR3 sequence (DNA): TGTGCCTGGAGTGGGAGATGGGGCTACACCTTC. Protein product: CAWSGRWGYTF. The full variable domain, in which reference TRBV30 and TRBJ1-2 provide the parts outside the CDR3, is SQTIHQWPATLVQPVGSPLSLECTVEGTSNPNLYWYRQAAGRGLQLLFYSVGIGQISSEVPQNLSASRPQDRQFILSSKKLLLSDSGFYLCAWSGRWGYTFGSGTRLTVV.

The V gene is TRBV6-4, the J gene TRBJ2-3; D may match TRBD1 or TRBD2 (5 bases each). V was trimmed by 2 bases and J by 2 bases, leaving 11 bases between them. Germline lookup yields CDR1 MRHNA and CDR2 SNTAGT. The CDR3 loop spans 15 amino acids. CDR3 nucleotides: TGTGCCAGCAGTGACGGGACGGGGACCACAGATACGCAGTATTTT. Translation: CASSDGTGTTDTQYF.

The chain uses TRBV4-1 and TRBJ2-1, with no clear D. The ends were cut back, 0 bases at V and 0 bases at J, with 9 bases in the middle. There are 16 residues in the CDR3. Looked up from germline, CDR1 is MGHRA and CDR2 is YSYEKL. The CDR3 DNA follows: TGCGCCAGCAGCCAAGATCCCAGTAGCTCCTACAATGAGCAGTTCTTC. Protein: CASSQDPSSSYNEQFF.

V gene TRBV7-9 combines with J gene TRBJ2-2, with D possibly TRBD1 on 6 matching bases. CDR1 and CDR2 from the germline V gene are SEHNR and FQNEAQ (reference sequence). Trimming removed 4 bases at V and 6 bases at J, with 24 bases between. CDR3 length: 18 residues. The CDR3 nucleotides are TGTGCCAGCAGCTACAGCGATCGAGGAGAGAGGGGGTCCGGGGAGCTGTTTTTT. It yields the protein CASSYSDRGERGSGELFF. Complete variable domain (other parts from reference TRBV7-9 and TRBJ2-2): DTGVSQNPRHKITKRGQNVTFRCDPISEHNRLYWYRQTLGQGPEFLTYFQNEAQLEKSRLLSDRFSAERPKGSFSTLEIQRTEQGDSAMYLCASSYSDRGERGSGELFFGEGSRLTVL.

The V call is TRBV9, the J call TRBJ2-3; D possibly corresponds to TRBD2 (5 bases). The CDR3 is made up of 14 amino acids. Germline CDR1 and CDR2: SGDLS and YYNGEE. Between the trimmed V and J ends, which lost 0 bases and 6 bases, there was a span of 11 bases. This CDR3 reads CASSVGGSGDTQYF. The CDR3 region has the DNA TGTGCCAGCAGCGTAGGTGGGAGTGGTGATACGCAGTATTTT.

For the CDR3, the DNA is TGCGCCAGCCGTTTACCCGGGACCCGGGAAGGCACTGAAGCTTTCTTT. Protein: CASRLPGTREGTEAFF. The gene calls are TRBV5-1 and TRBJ1-1; possibly TRBD1 for D (5 bases). The germline V and J ends were trimmed by 7 bases and 4 bases, with 23 bases remaining between them. The CDR3 runs to 16 residues. Germline CDR1 and CDR2: SGHRS and YFSETQ.

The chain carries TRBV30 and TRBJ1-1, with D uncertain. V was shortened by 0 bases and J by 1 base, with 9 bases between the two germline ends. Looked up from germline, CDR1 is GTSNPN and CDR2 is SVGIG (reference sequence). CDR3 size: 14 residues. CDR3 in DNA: TGTGCCTGGAGTGTACTGGAGGGGAACACTGAAGCTTTCTTT. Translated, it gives CAWSVLEGNTEAFF. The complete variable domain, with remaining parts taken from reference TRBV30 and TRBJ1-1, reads SQTIHQWPATLVQPVGSPLSLECTVEGTSNPNLYWYRQAAGRGLQLLFYSVGIGQISSEVPQNLSASRPQDRQFILSSKKLLLSDSGFYLCAWSVLEGNTEAFFGQGTRLTVV.

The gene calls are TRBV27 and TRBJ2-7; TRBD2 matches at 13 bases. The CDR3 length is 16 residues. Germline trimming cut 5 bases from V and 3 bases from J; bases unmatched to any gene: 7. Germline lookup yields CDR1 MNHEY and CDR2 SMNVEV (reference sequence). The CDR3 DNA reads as TGTGCCAGCAGTCCCCGGACTAGCGGGAGATTCTACGAGCAGTACTTC. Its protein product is CASSPRTSGRFYEQYF.

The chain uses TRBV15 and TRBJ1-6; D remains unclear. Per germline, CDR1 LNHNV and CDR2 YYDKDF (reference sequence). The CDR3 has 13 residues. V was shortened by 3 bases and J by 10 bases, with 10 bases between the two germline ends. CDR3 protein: CATSRAESSPLHF. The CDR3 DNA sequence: TGTGCCACCAGCAGGGCCGAGAGCTCACCCCTCCACTTT.